This TCR beta chain was recorded in a study of OX40 agonist ivuxolimab in advanced cancers. Study findings and constraints: No antigen was identified for the clonally expanded peripheral T cells.

Germline V lookup: CDR1 SNHLY, CDR2 FYNNEI. This CDR3 spans 15 amino acids. V lost 7 bases and J lost 7; bases outside the gene matches: 14. The data were produced by immunoSEQ multiplex PCR, yet TCRdb's version contains in-frame clones alone and is incomplete. The sample carries some 65,000 clones, roughly 80% recorded once. To note about this clone: Its antigen is not known.

Baseline was the first blood sampling point, followed by cycle 4 day 1 and cycle 7 day 1. This receptor was obtained from an adult with an advanced solid tumor such as melanoma, head and neck, liver or kidney cancer. The chain has TRBV2 and TRBJ1-2; TRBD1 matches 8 bases. The sample in question was CD4+ or CD8+ T cells sorted from blood, obtained in a trial of the OX40 agonist ivuxolimab. The CDR3 sequence: CASTGQGAQSFGYTF. DNA for the CDR3: TGTGCCAGCACCGGGCAGGGGGCGCAATCTTTTGGCTACACCTTC.